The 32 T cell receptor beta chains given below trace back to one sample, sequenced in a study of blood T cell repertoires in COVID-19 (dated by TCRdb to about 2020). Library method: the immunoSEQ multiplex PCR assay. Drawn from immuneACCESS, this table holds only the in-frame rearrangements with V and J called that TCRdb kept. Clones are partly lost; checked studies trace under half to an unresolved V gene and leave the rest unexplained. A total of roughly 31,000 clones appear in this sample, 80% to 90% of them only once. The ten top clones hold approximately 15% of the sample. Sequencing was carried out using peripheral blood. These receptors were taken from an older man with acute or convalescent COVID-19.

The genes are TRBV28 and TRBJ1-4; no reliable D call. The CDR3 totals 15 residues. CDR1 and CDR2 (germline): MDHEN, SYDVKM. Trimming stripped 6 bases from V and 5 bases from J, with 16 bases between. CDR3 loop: CASRDAGRRNEKLFF. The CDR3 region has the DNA TGTGCCAGCAGGGATGCTGGCAGGAGGAATGAAAAACTGTTTTTT.

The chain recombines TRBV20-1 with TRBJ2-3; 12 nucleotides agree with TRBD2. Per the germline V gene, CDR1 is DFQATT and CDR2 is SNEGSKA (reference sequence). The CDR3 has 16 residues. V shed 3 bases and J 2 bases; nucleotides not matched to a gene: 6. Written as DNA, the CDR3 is TGCAGTGCTAGTTTGACTAGCGGGGGACCCACAGATACGCAGTATTTT. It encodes CSASLTSGGPTDTQYF.

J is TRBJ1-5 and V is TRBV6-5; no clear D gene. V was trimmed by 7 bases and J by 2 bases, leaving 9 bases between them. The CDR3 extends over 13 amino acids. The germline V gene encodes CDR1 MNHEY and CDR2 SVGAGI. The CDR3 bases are TGTGCCAGCACTACCGGGGGCAATCAGCCCCAGCATTTT. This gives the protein CASTTGGNQPQHF.

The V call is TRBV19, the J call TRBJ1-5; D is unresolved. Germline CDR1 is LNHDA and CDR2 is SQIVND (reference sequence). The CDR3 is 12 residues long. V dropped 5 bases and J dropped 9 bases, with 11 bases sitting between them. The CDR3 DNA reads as TGTGCCAGTAGTGGAGCGATCGGGCCCCAGCATTTT. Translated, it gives CASSGAIGPQHF.

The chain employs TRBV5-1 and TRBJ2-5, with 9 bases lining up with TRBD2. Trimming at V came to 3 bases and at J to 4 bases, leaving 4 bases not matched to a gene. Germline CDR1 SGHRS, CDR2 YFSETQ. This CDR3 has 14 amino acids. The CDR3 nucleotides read TGCGCCAGCAGCTATAGCGGGGGCGGAGAGACCCAGTACTTC. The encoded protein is CASSYSGGGETQYF.

This CDR3 is CSVVRAGPEAFF. The CDR3 nucleotides are TGCAGCGTTGTGAGGGCGGGGCCTGAAGCTTTCTTT. The V and J genes are TRBV29-1 and TRBJ1-1, with D tentatively TRBD1 (5 bases). The CDR3 extends over 12 amino acids. V lost 4 bases to trimming and J lost 6 bases, with 12 bases between them. In germline, CDR1 is SQVTM, CDR2 ANQGSEA.

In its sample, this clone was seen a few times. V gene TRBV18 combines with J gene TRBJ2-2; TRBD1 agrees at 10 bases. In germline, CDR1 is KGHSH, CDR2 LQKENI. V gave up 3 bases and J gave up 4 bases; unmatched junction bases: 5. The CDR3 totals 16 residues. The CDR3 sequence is CASSPPGQGFTGELFF. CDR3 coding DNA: TGTGCCAGCTCACCGCCGGGACAGGGGTTCACCGGGGAGCTGTTTTTT.

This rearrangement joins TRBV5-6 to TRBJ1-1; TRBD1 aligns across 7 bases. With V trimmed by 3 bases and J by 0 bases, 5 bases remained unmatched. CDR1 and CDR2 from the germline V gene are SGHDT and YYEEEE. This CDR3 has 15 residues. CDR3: CASSSYRGMNTEAFF. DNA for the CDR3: TGTGCCAGCAGCTCCTACAGGGGAATGAACACTGAAGCTTTCTTT.

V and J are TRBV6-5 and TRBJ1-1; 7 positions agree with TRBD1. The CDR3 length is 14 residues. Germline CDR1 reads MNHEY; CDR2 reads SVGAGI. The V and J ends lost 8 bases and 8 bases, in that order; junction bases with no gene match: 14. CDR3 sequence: CASHAKWDSGEAFF. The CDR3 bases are TGTGCCAGCCACGCGAAGTGGGACAGCGGAGAAGCTTTCTTT.

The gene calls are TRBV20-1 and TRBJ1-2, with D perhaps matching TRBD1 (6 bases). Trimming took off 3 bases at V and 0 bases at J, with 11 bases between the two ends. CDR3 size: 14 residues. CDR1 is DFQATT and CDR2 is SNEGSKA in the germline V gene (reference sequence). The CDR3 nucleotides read TGCAGTGCTAGTGGGCGGACAGCTAACTATGGCTACACCTTC. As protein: CSASGRTANYGYTF.

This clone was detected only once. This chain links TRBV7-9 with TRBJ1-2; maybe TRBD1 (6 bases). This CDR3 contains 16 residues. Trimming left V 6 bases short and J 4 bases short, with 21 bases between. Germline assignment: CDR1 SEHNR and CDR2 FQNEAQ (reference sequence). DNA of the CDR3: TGTGCCAGCAGGCCCGACCCGGGGACATCTTTCTATGGCTACACCTTC. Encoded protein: CASRPDPGTSFYGYTF.

The CDR3 DNA sequence: TGTGCCAGCAGAACTGACAGTCCTGATGGCTACACCTTC. This translates into CASRTDSPDGYTF. The chain uses TRBV21-1 and TRBJ1-2; the DNA was not compared with TRBD1, the D call given in the table. TRBV21-1 is designated a pseudogene. This CDR3 region has 13 residues.

Here the CDR3 DNA reads TGTGCCAGCAGTAGAGGGATGAACACTGAAGCTTTCTTT. Translating gives CASSRGMNTEAFF. The V call is TRBV6-5, the J call TRBJ1-1; D remains ambiguous. CDR3 length equals 13 residues. In germline, CDR1 is MNHEY, CDR2 SVGAGI. Trimming shortened V by 5 bases and J by 0 bases, and 7 bases separated the two germline ends.

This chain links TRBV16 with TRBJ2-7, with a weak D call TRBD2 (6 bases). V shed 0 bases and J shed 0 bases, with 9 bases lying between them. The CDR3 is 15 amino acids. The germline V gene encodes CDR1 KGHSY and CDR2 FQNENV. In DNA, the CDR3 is TGTGCCAGCAGCCAATCGGGGAGGAGCTCCTACGAGCAGTACTTC. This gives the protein CASSQSGRSSYEQYF.

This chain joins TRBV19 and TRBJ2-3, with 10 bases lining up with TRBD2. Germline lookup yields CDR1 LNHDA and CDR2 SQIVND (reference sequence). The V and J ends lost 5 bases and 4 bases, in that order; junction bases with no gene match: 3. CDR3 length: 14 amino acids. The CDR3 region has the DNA TGTGCCAGTAGTTTGAGCGGGGGGGCAGATACGCAGTATTTT. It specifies CASSLSGGADTQYF.

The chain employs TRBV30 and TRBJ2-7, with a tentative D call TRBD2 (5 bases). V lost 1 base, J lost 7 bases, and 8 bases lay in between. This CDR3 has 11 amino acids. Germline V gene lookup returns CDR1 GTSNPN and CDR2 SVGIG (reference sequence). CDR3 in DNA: TGTGCCTGGAGTGCGGGGAGAGAGCAGTACTTC. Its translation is CAWSAGREQYF.

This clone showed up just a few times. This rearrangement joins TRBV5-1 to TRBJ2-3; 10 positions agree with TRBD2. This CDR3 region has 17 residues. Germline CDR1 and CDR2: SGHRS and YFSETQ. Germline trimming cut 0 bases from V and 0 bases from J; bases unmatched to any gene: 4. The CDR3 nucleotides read TGCGCCAGCAGCTTGGGCACTAGCGGGACTAGCACAGATACGCAGTATTTT. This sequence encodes CASSLGTSGTSTDTQYF.

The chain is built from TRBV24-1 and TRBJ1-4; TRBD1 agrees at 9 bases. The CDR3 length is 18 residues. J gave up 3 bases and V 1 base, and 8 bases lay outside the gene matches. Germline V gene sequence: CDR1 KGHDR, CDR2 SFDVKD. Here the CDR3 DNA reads TGTGCCACCAGTGATTTTAGGGACAGGGAAGGACCTAATGAAAAACTGTTTTTT. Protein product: CATSDFRDREGPNEKLFF.

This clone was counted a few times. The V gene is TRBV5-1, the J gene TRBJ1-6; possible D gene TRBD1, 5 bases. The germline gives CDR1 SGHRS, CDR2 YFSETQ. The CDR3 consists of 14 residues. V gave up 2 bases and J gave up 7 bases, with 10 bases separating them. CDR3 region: CASSFNSGNSPLHF. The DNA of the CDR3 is TGCGCCAGCAGCTTTAACTCAGGGAATTCACCCCTCCACTTT.

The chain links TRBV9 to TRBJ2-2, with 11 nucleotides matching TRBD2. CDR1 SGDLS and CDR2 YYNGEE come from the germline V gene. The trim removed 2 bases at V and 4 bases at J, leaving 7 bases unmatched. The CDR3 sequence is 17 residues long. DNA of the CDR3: TGTGCCAGCAGCGTCAGGGCTAGCGGGGGGTCCACCGGGGAGCTGTTTTTT. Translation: CASSVRASGGSTGELFF.

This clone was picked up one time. The CDR3 DNA reads TGCAGTGCTAGTTCTTCAACTAATGAAAAACTGTTTTTT. Translation gives CSASSSTNEKLFF. The genes are TRBV20-1 and TRBJ1-4; D gene unclear. With 3 bases removed from V and 0 bases from J, the gap between germline ends came to 5 bases. Germline V gives CDR1 DFQATT, CDR2 SNEGSKA (reference sequence). The CDR3 runs 13 residues.

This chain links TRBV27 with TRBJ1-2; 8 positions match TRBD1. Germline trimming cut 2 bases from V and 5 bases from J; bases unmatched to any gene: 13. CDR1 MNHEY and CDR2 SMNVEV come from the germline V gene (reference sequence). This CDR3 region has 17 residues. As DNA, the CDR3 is TGTGCCAGCAGTTTAGTTGGCTTTAGCGGACAGGGATATGGCTACACCTTC. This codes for CASSLVGFSGQGYGYTF.

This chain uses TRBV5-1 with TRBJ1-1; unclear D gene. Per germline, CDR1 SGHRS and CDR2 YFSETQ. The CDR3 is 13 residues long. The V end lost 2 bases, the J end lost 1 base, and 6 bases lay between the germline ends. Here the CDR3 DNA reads TGCGCCAGCAGCTTTACACAGAACACTGAAGCTTTCTTT. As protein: CASSFTQNTEAFF.

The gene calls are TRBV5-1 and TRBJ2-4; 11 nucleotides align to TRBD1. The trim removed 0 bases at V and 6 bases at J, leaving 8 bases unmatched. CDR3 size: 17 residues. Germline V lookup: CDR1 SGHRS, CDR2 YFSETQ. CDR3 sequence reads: CASSLGLSGTGGNIQYF. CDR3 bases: TGCGCCAGCAGCTTGGGGCTGTCCGGGACAGGGGGAAACATTCAGTACTTC.

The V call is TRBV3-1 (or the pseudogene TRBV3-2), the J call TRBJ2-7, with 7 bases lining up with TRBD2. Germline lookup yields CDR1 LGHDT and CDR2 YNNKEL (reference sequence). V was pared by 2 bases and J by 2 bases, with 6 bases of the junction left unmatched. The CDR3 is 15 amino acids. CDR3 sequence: CASSQLQRGPYEQYF. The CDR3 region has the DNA TGTGCCAGCAGCCAACTACAGCGGGGCCCCTACGAGCAGTACTTC.

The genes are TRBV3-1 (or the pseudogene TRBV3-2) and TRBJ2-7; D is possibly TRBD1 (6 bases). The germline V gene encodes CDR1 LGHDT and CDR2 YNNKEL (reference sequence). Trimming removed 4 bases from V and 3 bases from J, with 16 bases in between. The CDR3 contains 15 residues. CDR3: CASSPRTVALYEQYF. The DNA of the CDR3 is TGTGCCAGCAGCCCTAGGACAGTGGCTCTCTACGAGCAGTACTTC.

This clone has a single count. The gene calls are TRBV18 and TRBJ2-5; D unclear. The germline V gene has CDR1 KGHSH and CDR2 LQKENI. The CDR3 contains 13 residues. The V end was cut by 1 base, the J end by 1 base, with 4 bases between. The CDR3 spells CASSPRGQETQYF. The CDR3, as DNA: TGTGCCAGCTCACCACGAGGCCAAGAGACCCAGTACTTC.

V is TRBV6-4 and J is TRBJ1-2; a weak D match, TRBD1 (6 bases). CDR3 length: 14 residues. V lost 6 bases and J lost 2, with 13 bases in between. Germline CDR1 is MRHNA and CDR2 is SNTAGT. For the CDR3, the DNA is TGTGCCAGCAGGCCCCGTACAGGGAACTATGGCTACACCTTC. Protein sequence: CASRPRTGNYGYTF.

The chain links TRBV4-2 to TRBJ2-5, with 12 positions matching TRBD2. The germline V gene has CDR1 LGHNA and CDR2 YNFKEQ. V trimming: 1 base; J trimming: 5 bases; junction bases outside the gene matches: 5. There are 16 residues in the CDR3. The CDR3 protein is CASSQALAGGLETQYF. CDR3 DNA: TGTGCCAGCAGCCAAGCCCTAGCGGGGGGGTTGGAGACCCAGTACTTC.

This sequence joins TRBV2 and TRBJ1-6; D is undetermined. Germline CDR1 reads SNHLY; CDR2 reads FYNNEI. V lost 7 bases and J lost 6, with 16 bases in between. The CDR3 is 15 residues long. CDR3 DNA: TGTGCCAGCAAAATCAGGCAGGACTCTAATTCACCCCTCCACTTT. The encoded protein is CASKIRQDSNSPLHF.

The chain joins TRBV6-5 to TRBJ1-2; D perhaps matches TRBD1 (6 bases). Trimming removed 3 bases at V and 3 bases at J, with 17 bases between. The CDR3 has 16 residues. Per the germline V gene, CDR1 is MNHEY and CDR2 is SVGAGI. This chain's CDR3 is CASSYPGLGGDYGYTF. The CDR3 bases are TGTGCCAGCAGTTATCCAGGTCTAGGGGGTGACTATGGCTACACCTTC.

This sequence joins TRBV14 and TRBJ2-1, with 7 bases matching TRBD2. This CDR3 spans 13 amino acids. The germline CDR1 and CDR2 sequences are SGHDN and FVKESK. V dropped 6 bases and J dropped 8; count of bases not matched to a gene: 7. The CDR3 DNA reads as TGTGCCAGCAGTCCGCGGGGGAACCATGAGCAGTTCTTC. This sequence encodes CASSPRGNHEQFF.